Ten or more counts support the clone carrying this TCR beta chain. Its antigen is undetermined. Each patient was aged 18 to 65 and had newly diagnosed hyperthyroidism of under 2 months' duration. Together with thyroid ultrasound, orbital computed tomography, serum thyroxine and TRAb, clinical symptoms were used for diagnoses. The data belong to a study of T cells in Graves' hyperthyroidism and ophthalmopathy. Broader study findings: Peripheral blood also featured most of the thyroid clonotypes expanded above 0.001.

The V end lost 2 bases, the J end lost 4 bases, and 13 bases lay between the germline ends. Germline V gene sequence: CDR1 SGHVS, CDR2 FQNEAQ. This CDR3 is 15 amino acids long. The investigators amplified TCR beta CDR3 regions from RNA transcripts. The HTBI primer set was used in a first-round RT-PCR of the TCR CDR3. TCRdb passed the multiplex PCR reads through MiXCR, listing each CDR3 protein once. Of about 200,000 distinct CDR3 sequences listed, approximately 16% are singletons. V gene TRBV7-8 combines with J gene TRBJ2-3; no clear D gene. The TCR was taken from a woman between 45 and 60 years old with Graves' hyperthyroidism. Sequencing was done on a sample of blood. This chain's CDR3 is CASSLLESVPDTQYF. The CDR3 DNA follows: TGTGCCAGCAGCTTACTAGAAAGTGTTCCAGATACGCAGTATTTT.